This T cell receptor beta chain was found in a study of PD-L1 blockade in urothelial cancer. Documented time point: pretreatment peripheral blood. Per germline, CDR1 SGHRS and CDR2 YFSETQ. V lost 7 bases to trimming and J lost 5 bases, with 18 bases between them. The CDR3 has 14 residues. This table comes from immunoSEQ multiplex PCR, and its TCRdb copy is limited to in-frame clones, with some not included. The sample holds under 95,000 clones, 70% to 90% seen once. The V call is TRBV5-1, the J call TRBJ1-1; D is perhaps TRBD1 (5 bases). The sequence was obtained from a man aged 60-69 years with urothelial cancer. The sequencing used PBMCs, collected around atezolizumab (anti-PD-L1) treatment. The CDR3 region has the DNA TGCGCCAGCGCTCCCGGGCAGGCAGGGACTGAAGCTTTCTTT. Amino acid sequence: CASAPGQAGTEAFF.